This T cell receptor (beta chain) was found in a study of CD4 T cells in relation to SARS-CoV-2 and coronaviruses (dated by TCRdb to about 2021). Regarding the complete study: The ViraFEST assay cultured PBMCs with antigen for roughly 10 days, then sequenced TCR beta CDR3s to find antigen-specific clonal expansions. Across all 12 patients in the convalescent cohort, the median age was roughly 40 years, with a range of about 20 to 75 years. Among the roughly twelve convalescent patients, 8 males and 4 females were included, and two of the subjects were Hispanic. Shared crossreactive spike epitopes were mapped to their HLA restriction using patient-derived lymphoblastoid cell lines. The study assessed, at the TCR clonotype level, memory CD4+ T cell crossreactivity between SARS-CoV-2 and common cold coronavirus spike proteins. Samples from three pre-COVID donors and the naive versus memory experiments were sequenced with the Adaptive Biotechnologies TCR-sequencing kit; other data were Illumina-based. Expansion assays from other donors in the study were sequenced with a different, Illumina-based TCR-beta assay. Paper-wide results and their limitations: In approximately 65% of donors, memory CD4+ clonotypes turned up that crossrecognized SARS-CoV-2 and at least one common cold coronavirus spike. Compared with monoreactive clones, crossreactive clones had significantly weaker SARS-CoV-2-driven expansion, a result consistent with antigenic imprinting. Sequencing naive versus memory cells indicated that the assay picks up memory recall responses, not primary responses primed during culture. The study was constrained by small numbers of patients and of tested TCRs. No donor contributed both pre-pandemic and post-infection samples, which limited tracing the source of pre-existing responses. Crossreactivity analysis was centred on spike protein, so crossreactivity against other viral proteins was not assessed.

From its cysteine to its phenylalanine, the CDR3 spans 15 amino acids. The entry retains the CDR3 DNA only, 45 bases that are in frame from base 1. Germline trimming: 1 base from V, 8 bases from J; junction bases outside gene matches: 7. The germline V gene (reference sequence) supplies CDR1 LGHDT and CDR2 YNNKEL. Notes on this clone: It lacks a known antigen. The input lacks base qualities; no much larger clone sits a single base away.

To separate naive from memory CD4+ T cells, cryopreserved PBMCs first underwent CD4 enrichment and then EasySep naive CD4+ T cell enrichment. For less than twelve days, 80,000 to 100,000 sorted naive or memory CD4+ T cells were cultured together with CEF peptides and T cell-depleted PBMCs at a 1:1 ratio. In general, triplicate replicate wells were used for every peptide culture condition. Ficoll-Paque PLUS gradient centrifugation was used to isolate PBMCs from either whole blood or leukapheresis product. PBMCs were either used fresh in the expansion assay or cryopreserved at -140 degrees C. The QIAamp Micro DNA Kit was used to extract genomic DNA from the CD4+ T cells. Survey-level immunoSEQ TCR-beta sequencing was performed on DNA from CEF-cultured naive and memory CD4+ T cells. The original pipeline was this. During preprocessing, nonproductive sequences were removed, as were CDR3s that did not start with C, did not end with F or W, or were shorter than 7 amino acids. The MANAFEST web app identified antigen-specific clonotypes based on expansion compared with the reference and other culture wells. To be counted as positive, a clone had to show significant expansion compared with the reference culture, at an FDR below 0.05, in 2 of 3 replicate wells. Positive clones also required significant expansion versus all other tandem wells and an odds ratio above 5. Cultured and uncultured naive and memory CD4+ repertoires were searched for previously identified spike- and CEF-reactive CDR3s. After three terminal residues were trimmed from each end, CDR3 homology was quantified as pairwise Levenshtein distance using the stringdist R package. Here the immuneACCESS table is served through TCRdb, limited to in-frame sequences with V and J called. Missing clones are a known gap in these copies; in checked studies unresolved V genes cover under half, and the rest lacks a known reason. That table is the source of V, J and clone size, and D and trimming were worked out from the DNA. The table for this sample lists roughly 43,000 clones; approximately 80% of them were counted only once. Of the sample, under 1.5% is held by the ten largest clones.

This sequence originates from an adult with COVID-19. The sequenced sample consisted of naive CD4+ T cells from PBMCs, cultured in vitro. The cell subset or site label here, explained by the study, means: naive CD4+ T cells isolated by negative enrichment. The chain links TRBV3-1 (or the pseudogene TRBV3-2) with TRBJ1-4; 7 bases in the junction line up with TRBD1. The CDR3 amino acid sequence is: CASSQVGRGHEKLFF. In nucleotide form, the sequence is TGTGCCAGCAGCCAAGTTGGTAGGGGGCACGAAAAACTGTTTTTT.